These T cell receptor beta chains were read from a single sample in a study of human T cells and chemical hapten exposure. TCRdb processed the 5' RACE reads anew with MiXCR; each CDR3 protein has one entry. The table includes 110,000 or so distinct CDR3 sequences, around a fifth detected once. Receptors originate from a human donor in good health. Both conserved end residues are part of each CDR3. D genes are given only for firm matches. Rows give clone size only sometimes, using once, few, many, or a class for an expanded clone.

-	-	TRBV7-9	TRBJ1-5	TGTGCCAGCAGCTTGGACTGGGGAAATCAGCCCCAGCATTTT	CASSLDWGNQPQHF
-	-	TRBV3-1	TRBJ2-3	TGTGCCAGCAGCCGCCGGTCAAGCACAGATACGCAGTATTTT	CASSRRSSTDTQYF
-	-	TRBV7-2	TRBJ2-2	TGTGCCAGCAGCTTAGAAGCGTACACCGGGGAGCTGTTTTTT	CASSLEAYTGELFF
few	-	TRBV28	TRBJ2-7	TGTGCCAGCAGTTTATCGGCCAGGGGCTACGAGCAGTACTTC	CASSLSARGYEQYF
few	-	TRBV9	TRBJ2-3	TGTGCCAGCAGCGTAGCGGGAGCGGCAGATACGCAGTATTTT	CASSVAGAADTQYF
few	-	TRBV9	TRBJ2-3	TGTGCCAGCAGCTTTAGGGCAGTCGGACCAGATACGCAGTATTTT	CASSFRAVGPDTQYF
many	-	TRBV20-1	TRBJ2-3	TGCAGTATCGGCAGGGTGAATACGCAGTATTTT	CSIGRVNTQYF
many	TRBD2	TRBV12-3/TRBV12-4	TRBJ2-1	TGTGCCAGCAGTTCCTTAGCGGGAGGGGTCCCATCCTACAATGAGCAGTTCTTC	CASSSLAGGVPSYNEQFF
few	-	TRBV10-3	TRBJ2-7	TGTGCCATCAGTGAGTCTTCTAGTATGCAGTACTTC	CAISESSSMQYF
few	TRBD1	TRBV29-1	TRBJ1-4	TGCAGCGTTTGCTTGGGACAGGGCGACAAACTGTTTTTT	CSVCLGQGDKLFF
-	-	TRBV6-6	TRBJ2-3	TGTGCCAGCAGTCCTATCCGGGACTTTTATCAGGATACGCAGTATTTT	CASSPIRDFYQDTQYF
-	TRBD1	TRBV20-1	TRBJ1-5	TGCAGTGCTACGCAACTCGGACAGGAGAATCAGCCCCAGCATTTT	CSATQLGQENQPQHF
few	-	TRBV5-6	TRBJ2-4	TGTGCCAGCAGCTTGGGCAGAAGACTAGCCAAAAACATTCAGTACTTC	CASSLGRRLAKNIQYF
-	-	TRBV12-3/TRBV12-4	TRBJ1-4	TGTGCCAGCAGTTTGAAGGGGACAACTAATGAAAAACTGTTTTTT	CASSLKGTTNEKLFF
-	-	TRBV11-3	TRBJ2-3	TGTGCCTCCAGCTTAGTAAGCGGGAGCACAGATACGCAGTATTTT	CASSLVSGSTDTQYF
-	-	TRBV28	TRBJ1-2	TGTGCCAGCAGTCGGCCGCCGATCGGCTATGGCTACACCTTC	CASSRPPIGYGYTF
few	-	TRBV3-1	TRBJ2-7	TGTGCCAGCAGCCAAGATATGAGCCGCACCGGCTCCGAGCAGTACTTC	CASSQDMSRTGSEQYF
-	TRBD1	TRBV10-1	TRBJ2-7	TGCGCCAGCAGCCCGGACAGGAGTACCTACGAGCAGTACTTC	CASSPDRSTYEQYF
few	-	TRBV6-1	TRBJ1-5	TGTGCCAGCAGTGCCTTGACGGGGACTCAGCCCCAGCATTTT	CASSALTGTQPQHF
-	-	TRBV18	TRBJ2-7	TGTGCCAGCTCACCACCGTATGGGGGAACCGAGCAGTACTTC	CASSPPYGGTEQYF
few	TRBD1	TRBV28	TRBJ1-2	TGTGCCAGCAGACCTTCGCCGGGACAGGCATATGGCTACACCTTC	CASRPSPGQAYGYTF
-	-	TRBV29-1	TRBJ2-5	TGCAGCGTTGACCCGGGAGCCAACCAAGAGACCCAGTACTTC	CSVDPGANQETQYF
few	-	TRBV5-6	TRBJ1-1	TGTGCCAGCAGCCCGTTGGGAGGATACACTGAAGCTTTCTTT	CASSPLGGYTEAFF
-	-	TRBV20-1	TRBJ2-7	TGCAGTGCTAGACTACCCAGCTCCTACGAGCAGTACTTC	CSARLPSSYEQYF
-	-	TRBV27	TRBJ2-1	TGTGCCAGCAGTTTAGAAACAGGGCGATACAATGAGCAGTTCTTC	CASSLETGRYNEQFF
few	-	TRBV10-3	TRBJ1-2	TGTGCCAGCAGCCCCGAGGCGGCAGTGGGTGGCTACACCTTC	CASSPEAAVGGYTF
few	-	TRBV10-2	TRBJ2-1	TGCGCCAGCAGTGGGTCCCCAGGGCAGTTCTTC	CASSGSPGQFF
-	-	TRBV7-3	TRBJ1-5	TGTGCCAGCAGGAGGGAGTGCCGCTATAGCAATCAGCCCCAGCATTTT	CASRRECRYSNQPQHF
-	-	TRBV18	TRBJ1-2	TGTGCCAGCTCACCACCGTCTCAGACTCCTAACTATGGCTACACCTTC	CASSPPSQTPNYGYTF
-	TRBD1	TRBV28	TRBJ1-4	TGTGCCAGCAGTTATAGGGGACAGGGTAATGAAAAACTGTTTTTT	CASSYRGQGNEKLFF
-	-	TRBV27	TRBJ2-1	TGTGCCAGCAGTCTTATTGGCACTAGCTTCAATGAGCAGTTCTTC	CASSLIGTSFNEQFF
few	-	TRBV5-4	TRBJ1-2	TGTGCCAGCAGCTTGGACAGGGCCGGTGGCTACACCTTC	CASSLDRAGGYTF
few	-	TRBV27	TRBJ1-4	TGTGCCAGCGGTCTACAGGGCTTGTCCACTGAAAAACTGTTTTTT	CASGLQGLSTEKLFF
few	-	TRBV28	TRBJ2-7	TGTGCCAGCAGTCTTAGAATCCCGGGTAAGCTCCCCGAACTTAAGATCTACGAGCAGTACTTC	CASSLRIPGKLPELKIYEQYF
-	TRBD2	TRBV27	TRBJ2-1	TGTGCCTGTTGCCCAGGGACTAGCGGGAGCAATGAGCAGTTCTTC	CACCPGTSGSNEQFF
-	-	TRBV11-2	TRBJ2-7	TGTGCCAGCAGCTTCGGCCAGGGGCACTACGAGCAGTACTTC	CASSFGQGHYEQYF
few	TRBD2	TRBV28	TRBJ2-7	TGTGCCAGCAGCCCGGGGGGGAGAGGTTGGGACGAGCAGTACTTC	CASSPGGRGWDEQYF
-	TRBD1	TRBV28	TRBJ1-1	TGTGCCAGCAGGGACAGACAGGGGGGAGCTTTCTTT	CASRDRQGGAFF
few	-	TRBV6-5	TRBJ1-2	TGTGCCAGCAGTTACTCGGGCCGAACTAACTATGGCTACACCTTC	CASSYSGRTNYGYTF
-	-	TRBV6-6	TRBJ1-5	TGTGCCAGCAGGACCGAATTCGGGACGGCCAATCAGCCCCAGCATTTT	CASRTEFGTANQPQHF
few	TRBD1	TRBV29-1	TRBJ1-3	TGCAGCGCCGACAGGGAGGGGACCATATATTTT	CSADREGTIYF
-	-	TRBV20-1	TRBJ1-5	TGCAGTGCTACCAGAGACCAACTTTCGCGTCAGCCCCAGCATTTT	CSATRDQLSRQPQHF
many	TRBD1	TRBV12-3/TRBV12-4	TRBJ1-5	TGTGCCAGCAGTCGACAGGGAGGCAATCAGCCCCAGCATTTT	CASSRQGGNQPQHF
-	-	TRBV7-3	TRBJ2-5	TGTGCCAGCAGCTGGGGACAAGCGGGGACCCAGTACTTC	CASSWGQAGTQYF
-	TRBD1	TRBV28	TRBJ2-7	TGTGCCAGCAGGCGGACAGGGGGGTCCTACGAGCAGTACTTC	CASRRTGGSYEQYF
-	-	TRBV29-1	TRBJ1-2	TGCAGCGTTGATCAGTCCGACAGAAACAGCTATGGCTACACCTTC	CSVDQSDRNSYGYTF